This T cell receptor beta chain came from a study of long-term antiretroviral therapy in people with HIV (dated by TCRdb to between 2021 and 2022). Context from the whole study: The earliest samples were collected roughly a decade before the 2015 WHO recommendation for immediate ART, at a time when ART was usually postponed until CD4 counts fell. This retrospective serial study examined whether starting ART and sustained HIV suppression were associated with changes in the composition and diversity of the TRB repertoire in peripheral blood. From 25 to 30 adults with confirmed HIV infection, the cohort provided 192 cryopreserved PBMC samples, gathered serially across a mean of around 6 years (range 1-12). About two fifths of the roughly 30 participants with HIV were female. No cross-contamination during QIAcube processing was seen in test extractions of a monoclonal T-cell line run alongside 30 to 35 polyclonal samples.

The V end loses 5 bases and the J end loses 14 bases, and a stretch of 15 bases separates them. CDR1 and CDR2, looked up from the germline V gene (reference sequence), are GTSNPN and SVGIG. Measured from the cysteine to the phenylalanine, the CDR3 is 11 residues long. Left in the record is the CDR3 DNA by itself, 33 bases read in frame from the first base. This clone was recorded a few times. No cognate antigen has been identified for it. The sample holds no much larger clone one base away, and base qualities are not on file. What the research found in general, with its limitations: At every time point, the repertoire was dominated by expanded TRB clones first identified before ART initiation, although this dominance fluctuated and, in many PLHIV, declined after ART. CDR3 length ranges in HIV repertoires were narrower than in controls, and network structure suggested an antigen-experienced repertoire with only a slight naive shift after ART. Starting ART was linked to a significant rise in TRB diversity, yet even with long-term ART the diversity remained significantly lower than in transplant donor controls. Because cell numbers in pre-ART samples were limited, unsorted PBMC were profiled instead of sorted CD4+ and CD8+ T cells. Limited PBMC availability meant only the TCR beta chain was sequenced, without alpha chain pairing. The samples span the years 2004 to 2017, and the ART regimens used at that time may not be as effective as current regimens. No data were available on ART adherence, viral resistance or therapy changes, limiting inferences about post-ART repertoire changes.

To be included, a participant needed at least one PBMC sample from before ART initiation plus at least two post-ART samples. Every participant with HIV received treatment in the United States of America. Cryopreserved samples of roughly 0.85-11 million PBMC were thawed and washed before DNA extraction. At the time of the earliest PBMC sample, participants with HIV were aged between about 23 and 54 years. Per participant, PBMC samples came from 1-4 timepoints prior to ART initiation and 2-8 timepoints following ART initiation, for a median of 7 samples. Serial HIV viral load, CD4+ T-cell count, ART history and demographic data were obtained for every participant. Using a Qiagen kit on a QIAcube, genomic DNA was extracted from unsorted PBMC, with samples processed in batches of 12. Sequencing of the TRB variable region was done with the immunoSEQ hsTCRB v3.0 assay at survey level resolution. A depth of about 40,000-55,000 T-cell genomes per sample was targeted for TRB sequencing. TRB libraries were pooled and sequenced on an Illumina MiSeq using a v3 150-cycle kit. The paper's processing steps were these. Repertoire analysis was performed in R inside a reproducible Nextflow workflow that covered QC, data transformation and analysis. LymphoSeq2, an R package for AIRR-Seq data exploration, was used to implement custom analyses. A few samples yielding fewer than 5000 total TRB sequences were excluded, leaving 150 to 200 analyzed HIV repertoires. Among the roughly 190 retained HIV repertoires, 55 to 65 were collected before ART initiation and approximately 130 were collected after ART initiation. Repertoires were downsampled to 5000 TRB nucleotide sequences, with summary statistics averaged over 100 downsampling iterations. The analysis kept only TRB sequences whose CDR3 regions were at least seven amino acids long. Diversity was assessed using a clonality score derived from Shannon entropy and using the Gini coefficient. Repertoire networks linked the top 5000 CDR3 amino acid sequences whenever two sequences differed by an edit distance of one. Antigen specificity groups and MHC restriction were predicted for TRB CDR3 amino acid sequences with GLIPH2. To flag known CMV, EBV, HIV or tissue antigen associations, CDR3 amino acid sequences were matched against VDJdb and McPAS-TCR. Pre-ART, post-ART and control groups were compared with Wilcoxon signed-rank tests and Holm-Bonferroni correction. This is the immuneACCESS table as TCRdb keeps it, with only in-frame sequences that have V and J called. A part of the clones is gone; compared with another copy, unresolved V genes explain less than half, and the rest is unexplained. Clone size and V and J calls were adopted from that table, with D and trimming inferred from the DNA. The sample contains 15,000 to 20,000 clones, approximately 95% of them found a single time. 1.1% to 1.5% of the sample is held by the ten biggest clonotypes.

The V and J genes are TRBV30 and TRBJ1-4; the D gene cannot be named for sure. Sequenced here: unsorted PBMCs, sampled more than 10 years after starting antiretroviral therapy. The receptor was derived from a man aged 25-45 years with HIV. The CDR3: CAWGGVGTLFF. The nucleotide sequence is TGTGCCTGGGGAGGAGTGGGAACTCTGTTTTTT.